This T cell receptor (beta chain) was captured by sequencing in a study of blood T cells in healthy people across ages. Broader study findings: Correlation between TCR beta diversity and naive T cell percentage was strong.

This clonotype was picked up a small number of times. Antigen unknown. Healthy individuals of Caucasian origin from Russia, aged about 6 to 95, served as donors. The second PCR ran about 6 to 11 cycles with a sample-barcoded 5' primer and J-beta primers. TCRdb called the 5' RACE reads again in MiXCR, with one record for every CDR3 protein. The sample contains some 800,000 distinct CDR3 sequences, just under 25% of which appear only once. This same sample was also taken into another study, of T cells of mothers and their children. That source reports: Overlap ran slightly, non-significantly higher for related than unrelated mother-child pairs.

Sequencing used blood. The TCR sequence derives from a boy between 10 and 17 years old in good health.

The CDR3 here is CASSYSLTPGQPQHF. The DNA of the CDR3 is TGTGCCAGCAGTTACTCGCTAACACCAGGCCAGCCCCAGCATTTT. This chain joins TRBV6-6 and TRBJ1-5; D is unclear. CDR1 is MNHNY and CDR2 is SVGAGI in the germline V gene (reference sequence). This CDR3 has 15 amino acids. Deletions cut 0 bases from V and 7 bases from J, with 13 bases between.